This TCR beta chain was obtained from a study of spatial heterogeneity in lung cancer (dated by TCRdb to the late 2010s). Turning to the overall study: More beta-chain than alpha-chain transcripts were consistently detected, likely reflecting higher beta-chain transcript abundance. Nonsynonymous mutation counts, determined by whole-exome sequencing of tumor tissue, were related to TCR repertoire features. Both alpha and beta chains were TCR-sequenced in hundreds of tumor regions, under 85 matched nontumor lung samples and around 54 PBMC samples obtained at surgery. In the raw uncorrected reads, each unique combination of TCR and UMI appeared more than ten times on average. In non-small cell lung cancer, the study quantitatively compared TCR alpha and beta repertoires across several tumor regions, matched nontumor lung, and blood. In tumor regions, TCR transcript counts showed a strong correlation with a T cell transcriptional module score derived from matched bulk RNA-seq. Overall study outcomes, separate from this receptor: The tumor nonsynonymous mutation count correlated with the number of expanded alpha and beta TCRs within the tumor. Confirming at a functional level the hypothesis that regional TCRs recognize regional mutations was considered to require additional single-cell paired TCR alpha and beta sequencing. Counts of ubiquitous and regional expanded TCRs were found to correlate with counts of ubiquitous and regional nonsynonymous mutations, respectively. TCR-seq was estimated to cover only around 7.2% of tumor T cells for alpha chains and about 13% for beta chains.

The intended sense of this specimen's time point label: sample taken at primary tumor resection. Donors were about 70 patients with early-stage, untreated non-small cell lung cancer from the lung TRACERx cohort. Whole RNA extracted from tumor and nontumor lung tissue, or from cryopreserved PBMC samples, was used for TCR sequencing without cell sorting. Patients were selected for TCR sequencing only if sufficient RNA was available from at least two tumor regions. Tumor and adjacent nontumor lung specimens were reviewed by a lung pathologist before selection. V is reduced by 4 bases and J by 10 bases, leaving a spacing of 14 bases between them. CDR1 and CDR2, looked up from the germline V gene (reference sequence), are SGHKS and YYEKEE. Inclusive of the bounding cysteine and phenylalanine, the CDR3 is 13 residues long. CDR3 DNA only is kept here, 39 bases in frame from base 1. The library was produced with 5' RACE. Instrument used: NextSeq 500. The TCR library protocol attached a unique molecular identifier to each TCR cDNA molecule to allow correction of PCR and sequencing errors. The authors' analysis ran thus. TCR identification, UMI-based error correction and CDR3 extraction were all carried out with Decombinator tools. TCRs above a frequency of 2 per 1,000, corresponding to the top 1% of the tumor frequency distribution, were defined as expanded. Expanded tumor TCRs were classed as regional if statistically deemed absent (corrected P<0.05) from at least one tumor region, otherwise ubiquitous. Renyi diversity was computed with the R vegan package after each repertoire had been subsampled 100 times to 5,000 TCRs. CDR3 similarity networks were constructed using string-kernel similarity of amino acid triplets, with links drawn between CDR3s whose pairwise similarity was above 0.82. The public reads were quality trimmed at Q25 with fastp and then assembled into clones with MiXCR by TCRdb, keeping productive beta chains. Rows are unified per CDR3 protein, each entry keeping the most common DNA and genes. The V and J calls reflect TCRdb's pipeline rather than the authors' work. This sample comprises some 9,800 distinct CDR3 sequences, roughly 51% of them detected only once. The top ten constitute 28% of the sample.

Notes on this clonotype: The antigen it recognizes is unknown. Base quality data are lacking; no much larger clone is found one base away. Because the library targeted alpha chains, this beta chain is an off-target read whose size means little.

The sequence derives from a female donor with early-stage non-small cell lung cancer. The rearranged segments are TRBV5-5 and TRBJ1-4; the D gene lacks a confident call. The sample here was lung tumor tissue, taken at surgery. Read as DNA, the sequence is TGTGCCAGCAGCGCTTCACTGGACCGAAAACTGTTTTTT. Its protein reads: CASSASLDRKLFF. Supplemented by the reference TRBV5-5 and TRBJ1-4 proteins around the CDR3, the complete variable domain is DAGVTQSPTHLIKTRGQQVTLRCSPISGHKSVSWYQQVLGQGPQFIFQYYEKEERGRGNFPDRFSARQFPNYSSELNVNALLLGDSALYLCASSASLDRKLFFGSGTQLSVL.